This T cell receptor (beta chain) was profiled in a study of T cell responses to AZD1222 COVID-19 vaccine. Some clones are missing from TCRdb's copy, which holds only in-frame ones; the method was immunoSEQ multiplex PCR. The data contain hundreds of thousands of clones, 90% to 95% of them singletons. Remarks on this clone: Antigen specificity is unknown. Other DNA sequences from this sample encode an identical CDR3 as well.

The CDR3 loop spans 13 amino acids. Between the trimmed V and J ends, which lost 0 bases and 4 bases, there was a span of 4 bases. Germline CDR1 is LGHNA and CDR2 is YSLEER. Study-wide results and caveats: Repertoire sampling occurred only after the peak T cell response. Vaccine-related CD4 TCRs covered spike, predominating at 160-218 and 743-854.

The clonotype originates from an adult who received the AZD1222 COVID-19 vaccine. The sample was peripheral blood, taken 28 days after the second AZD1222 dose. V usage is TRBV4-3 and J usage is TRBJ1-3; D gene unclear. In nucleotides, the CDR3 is TGCGCCAGCAGCCAAGAGAGCGGAAACACCATATATTTT. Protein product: CASSQESGNTIYF.